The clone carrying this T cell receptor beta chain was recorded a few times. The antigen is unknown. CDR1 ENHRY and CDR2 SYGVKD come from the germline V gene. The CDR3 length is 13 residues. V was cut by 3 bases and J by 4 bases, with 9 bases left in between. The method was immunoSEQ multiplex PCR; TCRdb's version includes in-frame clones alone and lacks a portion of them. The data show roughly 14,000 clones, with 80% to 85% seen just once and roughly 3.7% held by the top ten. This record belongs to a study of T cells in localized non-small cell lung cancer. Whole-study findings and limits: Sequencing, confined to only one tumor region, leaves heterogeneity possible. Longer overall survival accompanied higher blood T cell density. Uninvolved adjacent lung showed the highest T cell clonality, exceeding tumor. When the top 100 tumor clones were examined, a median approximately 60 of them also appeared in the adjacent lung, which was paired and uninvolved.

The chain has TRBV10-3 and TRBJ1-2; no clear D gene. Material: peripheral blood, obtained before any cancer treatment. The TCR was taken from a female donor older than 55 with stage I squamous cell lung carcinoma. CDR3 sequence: CAISESEFYGYTF. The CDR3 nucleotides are TGTGCCATCAGTGAATCGGAGTTCTATGGCTACACCTTC.